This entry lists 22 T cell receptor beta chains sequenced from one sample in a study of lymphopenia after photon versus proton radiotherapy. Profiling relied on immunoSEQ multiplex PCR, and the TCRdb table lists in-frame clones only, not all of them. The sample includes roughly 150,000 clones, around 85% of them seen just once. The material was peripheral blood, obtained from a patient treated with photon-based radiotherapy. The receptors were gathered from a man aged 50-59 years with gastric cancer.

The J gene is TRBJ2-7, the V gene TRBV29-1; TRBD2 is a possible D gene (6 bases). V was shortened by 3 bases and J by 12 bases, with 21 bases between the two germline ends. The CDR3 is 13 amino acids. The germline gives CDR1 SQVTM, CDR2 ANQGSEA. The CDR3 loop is CSVEVQGPAGRYF. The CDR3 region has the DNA TGCAGCGTTGAGGTTCAGGGACCAGCGGGCAGGTACTTC.

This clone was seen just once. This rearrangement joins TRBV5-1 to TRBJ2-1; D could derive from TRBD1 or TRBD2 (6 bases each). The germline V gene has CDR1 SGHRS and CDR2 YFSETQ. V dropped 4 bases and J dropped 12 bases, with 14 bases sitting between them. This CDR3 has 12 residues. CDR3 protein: CASSPEGGPQFF. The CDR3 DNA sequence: TGCGCCAGCAGCCCTGAGGGGGGACCGCAGTTCTTC.

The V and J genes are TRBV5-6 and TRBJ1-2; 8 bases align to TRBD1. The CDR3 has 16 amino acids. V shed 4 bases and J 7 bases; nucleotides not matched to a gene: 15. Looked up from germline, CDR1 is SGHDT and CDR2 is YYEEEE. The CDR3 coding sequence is TGTGCCAGCAGCCCCGGGACCAGGGGGCGCAGTAGTGGCTACACCTTC. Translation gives CASSPGTRGRSSGYTF.

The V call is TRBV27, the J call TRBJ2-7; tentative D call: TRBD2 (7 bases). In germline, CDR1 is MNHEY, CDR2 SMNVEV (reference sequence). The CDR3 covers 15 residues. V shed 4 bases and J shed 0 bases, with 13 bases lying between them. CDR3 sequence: CASSSGASGSYEQYF. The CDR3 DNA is TGTGCCAGCAGTTCAGGGGCTAGCGGCTCCTACGAGCAGTACTTC.

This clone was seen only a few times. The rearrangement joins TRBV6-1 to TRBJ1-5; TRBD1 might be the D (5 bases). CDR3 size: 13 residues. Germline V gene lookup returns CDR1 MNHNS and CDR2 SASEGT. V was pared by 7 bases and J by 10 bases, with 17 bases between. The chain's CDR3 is CASIQGGAGPQHF. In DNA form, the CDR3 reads TGTGCCAGCATTCAGGGAGGCGCAGGCCCCCAGCATTTT.

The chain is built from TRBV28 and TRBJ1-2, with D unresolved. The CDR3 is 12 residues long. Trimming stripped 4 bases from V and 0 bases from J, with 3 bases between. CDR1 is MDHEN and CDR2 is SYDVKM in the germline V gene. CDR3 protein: CASSSPNYGYTF. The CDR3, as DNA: TGTGCCAGCAGTTCACCTAACTATGGCTACACCTTC.

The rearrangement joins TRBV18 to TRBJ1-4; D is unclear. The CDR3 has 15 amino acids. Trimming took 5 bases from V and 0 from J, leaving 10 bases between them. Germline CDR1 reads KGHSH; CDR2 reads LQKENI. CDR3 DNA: TGTGCCAGCTCAATGACGGCTGCAACTAATGAAAAACTGTTTTTT. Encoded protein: CASSMTAATNEKLFF.

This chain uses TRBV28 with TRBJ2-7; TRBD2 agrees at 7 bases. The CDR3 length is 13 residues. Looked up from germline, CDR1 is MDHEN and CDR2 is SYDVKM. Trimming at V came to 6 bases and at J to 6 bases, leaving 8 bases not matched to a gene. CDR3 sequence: CASRPTSVVEQYF. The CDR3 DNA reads TGTGCCAGCAGGCCTACTAGCGTCGTCGAGCAGTACTTC.

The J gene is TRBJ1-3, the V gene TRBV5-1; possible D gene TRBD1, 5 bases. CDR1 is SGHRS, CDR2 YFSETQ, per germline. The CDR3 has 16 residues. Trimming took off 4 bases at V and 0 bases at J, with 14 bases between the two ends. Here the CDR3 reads CASSPGAGNSGNTIYF. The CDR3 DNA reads TGCGCCAGCAGCCCCGGGGCCGGAAACTCTGGAAACACCATATATTTT.

CDR3 residues: CASQGGTEAFF. For the CDR3, the DNA is TGTGCCAGTCAGGGTGGCACTGAAGCTTTCTTT. The chain has TRBV28 and TRBJ1-1; D possibly corresponds to TRBD1 (5 bases). The germline CDR1 and CDR2 sequences are MDHEN and SYDVKM. V was trimmed by 9 bases and J by 4 bases, leaving 9 bases between them. CDR3 length equals 11 residues.

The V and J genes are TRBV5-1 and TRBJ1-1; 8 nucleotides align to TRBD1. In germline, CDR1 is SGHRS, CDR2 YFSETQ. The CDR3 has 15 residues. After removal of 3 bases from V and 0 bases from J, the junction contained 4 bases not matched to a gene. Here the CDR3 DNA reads TGCGCCAGCAGCTCTAGGACAGGGTTGAACACTGAAGCTTTCTTT. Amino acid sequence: CASSSRTGLNTEAFF.

CDR3 coding DNA: TGTGCCAGCAGCTACCCAGGCGGCGAGCAGTACTTC. Translating gives CASSYPGGEQYF. V and J are TRBV7-9 and TRBJ2-7; D remains ambiguous. Germline V CDR1 and CDR2: SEHNR, FQNEAQ (reference sequence). V shed 4 bases and J shed 6 bases, with 10 bases lying between them. The CDR3 runs to 12 residues.

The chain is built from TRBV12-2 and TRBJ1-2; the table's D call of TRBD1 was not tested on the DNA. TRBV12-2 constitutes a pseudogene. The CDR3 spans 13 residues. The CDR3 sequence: CASRIGGYYGYTF. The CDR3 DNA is TGTGCAAGTCGAATTGGGGGCTACTATGGCTACACCTTC.

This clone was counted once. The CDR3 nucleotides are TGTGCCACCAGCAGAGATCCCAGGGGGAACACTGAAGCTTTCTTT. This encodes CATSRDPRGNTEAFF. This rearrangement joins TRBV15 to TRBJ1-1; a possible D gene is TRBD1 (6 bases). This CDR3 spans 15 amino acids. CDR1 and CDR2 (germline): LNHNV, YYDKDF (reference sequence). V shed 0 bases and J shed 1 base, with 9 bases lying between them.

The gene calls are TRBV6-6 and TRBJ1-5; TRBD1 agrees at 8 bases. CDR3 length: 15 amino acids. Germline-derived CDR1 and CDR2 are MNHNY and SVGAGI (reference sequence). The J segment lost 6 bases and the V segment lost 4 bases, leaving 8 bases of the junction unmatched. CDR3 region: CASSWRQGATQPQHF. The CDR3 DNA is TGTGCCAGCAGTTGGAGGCAGGGGGCCACTCAGCCCCAGCATTTT.

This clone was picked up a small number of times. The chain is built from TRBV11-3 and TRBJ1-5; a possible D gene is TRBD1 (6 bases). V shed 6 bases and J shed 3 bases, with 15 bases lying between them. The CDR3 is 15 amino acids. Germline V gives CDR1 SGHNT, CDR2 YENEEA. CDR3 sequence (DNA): TGTGCCAGCAGTTTACAGGGATCTGACAATCAGCCCCAGCATTTT. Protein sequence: CASSLQGSDNQPQHF.

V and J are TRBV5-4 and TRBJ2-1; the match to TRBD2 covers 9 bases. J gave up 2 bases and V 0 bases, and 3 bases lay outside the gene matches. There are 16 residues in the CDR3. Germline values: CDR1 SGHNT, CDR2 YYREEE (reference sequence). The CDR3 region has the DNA TGTGCCAGCAGCTTGGGTAGCGGGAGAGCCTACAATGAGCAGTTCTTC. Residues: CASSLGSGRAYNEQFF.

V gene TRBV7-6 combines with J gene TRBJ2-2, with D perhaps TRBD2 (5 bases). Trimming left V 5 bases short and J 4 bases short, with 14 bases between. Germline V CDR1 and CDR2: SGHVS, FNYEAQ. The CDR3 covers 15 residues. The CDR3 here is CASSRDIAGTGELFF. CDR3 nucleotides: TGTGCCAGCAGCCGCGACATCGCGGGCACCGGGGAGCTGTTTTTT.

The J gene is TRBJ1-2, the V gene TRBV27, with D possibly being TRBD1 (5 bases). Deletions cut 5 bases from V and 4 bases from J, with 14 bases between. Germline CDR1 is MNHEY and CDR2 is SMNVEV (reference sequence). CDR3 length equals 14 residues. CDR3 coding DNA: TGTGCCAGCAGTGCAACAGGTCTGGGCTATGGCTACACCTTC. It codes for CASSATGLGYGYTF.

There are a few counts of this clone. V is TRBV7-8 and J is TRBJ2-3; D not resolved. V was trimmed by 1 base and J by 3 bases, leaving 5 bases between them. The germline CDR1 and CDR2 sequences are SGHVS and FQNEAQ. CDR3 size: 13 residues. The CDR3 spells CASSLDLTDTQYF. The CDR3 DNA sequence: TGTGCCAGCAGCTTAGATCTAACAGATACGCAGTATTTT.

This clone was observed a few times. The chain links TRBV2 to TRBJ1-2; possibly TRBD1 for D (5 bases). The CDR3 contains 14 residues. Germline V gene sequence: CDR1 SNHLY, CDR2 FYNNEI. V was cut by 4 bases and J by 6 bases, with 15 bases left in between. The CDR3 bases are TGTGCCAGCAGTGTGTTAGGGGAGAAGAATGGCTACACCTTC. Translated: CASSVLGEKNGYTF.

This CDR3 reads CASSEGGTNTEAFF. The CDR3 DNA sequence: TGCGCCAGCAGTGAAGGGGGCACGAACACTGAAGCTTTCTTT. The V and J genes are TRBV10-1 and TRBJ1-1; TRBD1 aligns across 7 bases. Trimming took 3 bases from V and 1 from J; bases not matched to a gene: 2. CDR1 WNHNN and CDR2 SYGVQD come from the germline V gene (reference sequence). CDR3 size: 14 residues.